Presented here are 25 T cell receptor beta chains from one specimen sequenced in a study of a mutant IDH1 vaccine in newly diagnosed glioma. These TCRs are of unknown antigen specificity. Noted time point: week 23, last vaccination. Mutant IDH1 20-mer peptide, at 300 ug, made up each vaccine dose, with topical imiquimod. Clones were sequenced by immunoSEQ multiplex PCR, and TCRdb holds only the in-frame ones, with some missing. This sample carries about 43,000 clones, around 85% of them seen once, and the ten largest clones take around 2.5%. Sequenced here: PBMCs, sampled from a glioma patient whose treatment included an IDH1 peptide vaccine. These receptors were taken from a woman younger than 35 with glioma. Some clones in this sample may be carry-over from other donors' samples.

The chain recombines TRBV7-8 with TRBJ2-4; the match to TRBD1 covers 11 bases. CDR3 length: 17 amino acids. After removal of 5 bases from V and 5 bases from J, the junction contained 11 bases not matched to a gene. Looked up from germline, CDR1 is SGHVS and CDR2 is FQNEAQ. The CDR3 region has the DNA TGTGCCAGCAGCCGGACTAGGACAGGGGGCGAGCAAAACATTCAGTACTTC. It yields the protein CASSRTRTGGEQNIQYF.

V gene TRBV5-1 combines with J gene TRBJ1-2; D possibly corresponds to TRBD1 (6 bases). The V gene's germline CDR1 is SGHRS and CDR2 YFSETQ. The CDR3 consists of 15 residues. The V end lost 1 base, the J end lost 0 bases, and 10 bases lay between the germline ends. Written as DNA, the CDR3 is TGCGCCAGCAGCTTGTTACCAGGGGCTAACTATGGCTACACCTTC. Translation gives CASSLLPGANYGYTF.

The chain couples TRBV30 to TRBJ1-6, with D possibly TRBD1 on 6 matching bases. In germline, CDR1 is GTSNPN, CDR2 SVGIG (reference sequence). The V gene lost 3 bases and the J gene lost 6 bases, with 21 bases spanning the gap. The length of the CDR3 is 17 residues. The CDR3 is CAWRARSGASLNSPLHF. Here the CDR3 DNA reads TGTGCCTGGAGAGCAAGGTCAGGGGCTTCCCTTAATTCACCCCTCCACTTT.

The V and J genes are TRBV12-5 and TRBJ1-1, with D possibly being TRBD1 (6 bases). The CDR3 extends over 13 amino acids. V dropped 3 bases and J dropped 7 bases, with 12 bases sitting between them. Germline-derived CDR1 and CDR2 are LGHNT and FRNRAP. For the CDR3, the DNA is TGTGCTAGTGGTTTCAGGGGTGGGATTGAAGCTTTCTTT. This sequence encodes CASGFRGGIEAFF. The variable domain in full, completed from reference TRBV12-5 and TRBJ1-1, reads DARVTQTPRHKVTEMGQEVTMRCQPILGHNTVFWYRQTMMQGLELLAYFRNRAPLDDSGMPKDRFSAEMPDATLATLKIQPSEPRDSAVYFCASGFRGGIEAFFGQGTRLTVV.

This rearrangement joins TRBV6-5 to TRBJ1-2; D is unresolved. This CDR3 region has 15 residues. V lost 5 bases, J lost 7 bases, and 20 bases lay in between. The germline CDR1 and CDR2 sequences are MNHEY and SVGAGI. This CDR3 reads CASSGPRIRVGGYTF. The CDR3 DNA sequence: TGTGCCAGCAGTGGCCCCAGGATCCGGGTTGGTGGCTACACCTTC.

The genes are TRBV19 and TRBJ2-2, with a weak D call TRBD2 (5 bases). CDR3 length: 15 residues. CDR1 and CDR2 from the germline V gene are LNHDA and SQIVND (reference sequence). With 5 bases removed from V and 0 bases from J, the gap between germline ends came to 10 bases. In DNA form, the CDR3 reads TGTGCCAGTAGTCACCCGGGGTCGAACACCGGGGAGCTGTTTTTT. It specifies CASSHPGSNTGELFF.

The chain has TRBV10-1 and TRBJ2-7; no clear D gene. Germline V CDR1 and CDR2: WNHNN, SYGVQD (reference sequence). V was clipped by 3 bases and J by 2 bases, with 14 bases between them. The CDR3 consists of 15 residues. The CDR3 nucleotides are TGCGCCAGCAGTGAACGCGGCAGCCGGGCCTACGAGCAGTACTTC. Translating it yields CASSERGSRAYEQYF.

The V gene is TRBV6-1, the J gene TRBJ2-1, with 11 positions matching TRBD1. Germline CDR1 and CDR2: MNHNS and SASEGT. This CDR3 is built from 13 residues. The V gene end was trimmed by 6 bases and the J gene end by 7 bases; junction bases not matched to a gene: 2. CDR3 coding DNA: TGTGCCAGCAGGGGACAGGGGGTGAATGAGCAGTTCTTC. Translated, it gives CASRGQGVNEQFF.

This chain connects TRBV19 to TRBJ1-2; a weak D match, TRBD1 (5 bases). Trimming stripped 2 bases from V and 4 bases from J, with 20 bases between. There are 17 residues in the CDR3. Germline V lookup: CDR1 LNHDA, CDR2 SQIVND (reference sequence). CDR3 in DNA: TGTGCCAGTAGTATAAGGGGATCGGTCCAAGGTCTCTATGGCTACACCTTC. Protein product: CASSIRGSVQGLYGYTF. Looking up the rest from reference TRBV19 and TRBJ1-2 gives the full variable domain: DGGITQSPKYLFRKEGQNVTLSCEQNLNHDAMYWYRQDPGQGLRLIYYSQIVNDFQKGDIAEGYSVSREKKESFPLTVTSAQKNPTAFYLCASSIRGSVQGLYGYTFGSGTRLTVV.

The chain has TRBV9 and TRBJ1-3; no clear D gene. The germline V and J ends were trimmed by 6 bases and 0 bases, with 13 bases remaining between them. The CDR3 consists of 15 residues. Germline CDR1 and CDR2: SGDLS and YYNGEE. The CDR3 DNA follows: TGTGCCAGCACCGGAGAGGGAATCTCTGGAAACACCATATATTTT. This codes for CASTGEGISGNTIYF.

The rearrangement links TRBV30 to TRBJ2-1; 7 positions match TRBD2. Germline V CDR1 and CDR2: GTSNPN, SVGIG (reference sequence). The CDR3 covers 16 residues. The trim removed 2 bases at V and 5 bases at J, leaving 12 bases unmatched. CDR3 loop: CAWSPGRAGFNNEQFF. CDR3 coding DNA: TGTGCCTGGAGTCCTGGACGAGCGGGATTTAACAATGAGCAGTTCTTC.

V gene TRBV30 combines with J gene TRBJ2-4, with D possibly being TRBD1 (5 bases). CDR3 size: 17 residues. CDR1 and CDR2 (germline): GTSNPN, SVGIG (reference sequence). Trimming cost V 3 bases and J 2 bases, with 20 bases left between them. CDR3 residues: CAWSRRNQGSTKNIQYF. The CDR3 DNA reads as TGTGCCTGGAGCCGCAGGAACCAGGGTAGTACCAAAAACATTCAGTACTTC. Based on the CDR3 plus reference TRBV30 and TRBJ2-4, the full variable domain is SQTIHQWPATLVQPVGSPLSLECTVEGTSNPNLYWYRQAAGRGLQLLFYSVGIGQISSEVPQNLSASRPQDRQFILSSKKLLLSDSGFYLCAWSRRNQGSTKNIQYFGAGTRLSVL.

This chain connects TRBV4-2 to TRBJ1-1; D perhaps matches TRBD1 (6 bases). The CDR3 runs 14 residues. V lost 5 bases and J lost 1, with 11 bases in between. Looked up from germline, CDR1 is LGHNA and CDR2 is YNFKEQ. The CDR3 nucleotides read TGTGCCAGCAGCTTAGGAGGGGGGAACACTGAAGCTTTCTTT. Amino acids: CASSLGGGNTEAFF.

The CDR3 coding sequence is TGTGCCAGCAGCGTCTACCCGAGGGCTAGCGAGAACAATGAGCAGTTCTTC. Its protein product is CASSVYPRASENNEQFF. The chain joins TRBV7-9 to TRBJ2-1; D is perhaps TRBD2 (6 bases). The germline V gene encodes CDR1 SEHNR and CDR2 FQNEAQ (reference sequence). The CDR3 sequence is 17 residues long. The V end lost 5 bases, the J end lost 5 bases, and 22 bases lay between the germline ends.

This clone turned up a few times. The chain is built from TRBV10-3 and TRBJ2-3; D could derive from TRBD1 or TRBD2 (5 bases each). V lost 6 bases and J 1 base, leaving 14 bases between the germline ends. CDR3 length equals 15 residues. CDR1 and CDR2 (germline): ENHRY, SYGVKD. CDR3 sequence: CAISEAVGGTDTQYF. The CDR3 nucleotides are TGTGCCATCAGCGAAGCGGTGGGGGGCACAGATACGCAGTATTTT.

A single count supports this clone. The DNA is omitted, as the CDR3 cannot be located on it reliably, and the CDR3 follows TCRdb's listing. The chain carries TRBV7-9 and TRBJ1-3; TRBD1, the D gene given by the table, was not confirmed from the DNA. The CDR3 adds up to 14 amino acids, both ends counted. Germline CDR1 reads SEHNR; CDR2 reads FQNEAQ (reference sequence). CDR3 region: CASSLDKAGNTIYF.

The V and J genes are TRBV6-5 and TRBJ1-1; D uncertain. Germline V gives CDR1 MNHEY, CDR2 SVGAGI. Trimming took 2 bases from V and 4 from J, leaving 11 bases between them. The CDR3 is made up of 14 amino acids. CDR3 sequence: CASSYGHLSTEAFF. Here the CDR3 DNA reads TGTGCCAGCAGTTACGGGCACCTCTCCACTGAAGCTTTCTTT.

This clone was found once. The CDR3 sequence is CASSLGQGPNTGELFF. The CDR3 bases are TGTGCCAGCTCCCTCGGACAGGGGCCGAACACCGGGGAGCTGTTTTTT. The chain uses TRBV18 and TRBJ2-2; the match to TRBD1 covers 9 bases. The CDR3 has 16 residues. V shed 6 bases, J shed 0 bases, and the junction held 5 bases outside the gene matches. Germline V gene data show CDR1 as KGHSH and CDR2 as LQKENI.

This clone was seen just once. The rearrangement uses TRBV15 and TRBJ1-1; D remains ambiguous. CDR3 size: 13 residues. Germline V CDR1 and CDR2: LNHNV, YYDKDF (reference sequence). The ends were cut back, 3 bases at V and 5 bases at J, with 10 bases in the middle. DNA of the CDR3: TGTGCCACCAGCAGGGTAGGAGTGACTGAAGCTTTCTTT. This translates into CATSRVGVTEAFF. Combining the CDR3 with reference TRBV15 and TRBJ1-1 gives the whole variable domain DAMVIQNPRYQVTQFGKPVTLSCSQTLNHNVMYWYQQKSSQAPKLLFHYYDKDFNNEADTPDNFQSRRPNTSFCFLDIRSPGLGDTAMYLCATSRVGVTEAFFGQGTRLTVV.

The table lists this clone with a count of one. The chain recombines TRBV4-3 with TRBJ1-6; no definite D call. The germline V gene has CDR1 LGHNA and CDR2 YSLEER. Trimming took off 0 bases at V and 3 bases at J, with 9 bases between the two ends. The CDR3 runs 16 residues. CDR3 nucleotides: TGCGCCAGCAGCCAAGATCTTAACAGCTATAATTCACCCCTCCACTTT. Translation gives CASSQDLNSYNSPLHF.

V is TRBV2 and J is TRBJ2-1; 8 positions match TRBD1. V was pared by 2 bases and J by 5 bases, with 8 bases of the junction left unmatched. Germline values: CDR1 SNHLY, CDR2 FYNNEI. This CDR3 has 16 residues. Written as DNA, the CDR3 is TGTGCCAGCAGTGAAATGGTGGGACAGGCTAACAATGAGCAGTTCTTC. Protein sequence: CASSEMVGQANNEQFF.

The CDR3 DNA reads as TGTGCCAGCAGCGGGACAGTACCAGATACGCAGTATTTT. Its translation: CASSGTVPDTQYF. The rearrangement links TRBV7-9 to TRBJ2-3; 7 bases map to TRBD1. Germline-derived CDR1 and CDR2 are SEHNR and FQNEAQ (reference sequence). This CDR3 has 13 residues. The ends lost 5 bases at V and 4 bases at J; junction bases unmatched: 3.

The rearrangement links TRBV9 to TRBJ1-1; the D is unclear. V lost 3 bases and J 1 base, leaving 10 bases between the germline ends. In germline, CDR1 is SGDLS, CDR2 YYNGEE. The CDR3 loop spans 14 amino acids. The CDR3 DNA is TGTGCCAGCAGCGCAAGAATAGGGAACACTGAAGCTTTCTTT. Residues: CASSARIGNTEAFF.

This clone has only one observation. The rearrangement links TRBV6-1 to TRBJ2-2, with a possible D match to TRBD1 (6 bases). This CDR3 has 14 residues. V was trimmed by 2 bases and J by 5 bases, leaving 9 bases between them. CDR1 and CDR2 (germline): MNHNS, SASEGT. CDR3 DNA sequence: TGTGCCAGCAGTGAACGTCAGGGGACCGGGGAGCTGTTTTTT. Amino acid sequence: CASSERQGTGELFF.

The CDR3 here is CASRSGQGYNEQFF. CDR3 coding DNA: TGTGCCAGCAGGTCGGGACAGGGCTACAATGAGCAGTTCTTC. The J gene is TRBJ2-1, the V gene TRBV6-5; 9 nucleotides match TRBD1. This CDR3 spans 14 amino acids. V lost 6 bases and J lost 3; bases outside the gene matches: 3. CDR1 MNHEY and CDR2 SVGAGI come from the germline V gene.